This TCR beta chain was found in a study of T cell responses to AZD1222 COVID-19 vaccine. General study findings and limits: Repertoires were collected only later (after the peak T cell response had occurred). Clonal diversity was possibly underestimated, and white British individuals and females predominated among donors.

Profiling relied on immunoSEQ multiplex PCR, and the TCRdb table lists in-frame clones only, not all of them. The repertoire holds approximately 130,000 clones, with 80% to 95% as singletons. After removal of 3 bases from V and 5 bases from J, the junction contained 3 bases not matched to a gene. In germline, CDR1 is SGDLS, CDR2 YYNGEE. The CDR3 covers 13 residues. As for this clone: What it recognizes is unknown.

Sequences were derived from peripheral blood, sampled 28 days after the second AZD1222 dose. V usage is TRBV9 and J usage is TRBJ2-3; TRBD2 matches 7 bases. The TCR sequence derives from an adult who received the AZD1222 COVID-19 vaccine. CDR3 sequence: CASSGSSGDTQYF. In nucleotides, the CDR3 is TGTGCCAGCAGCGGGTCTAGCGGAGATACGCAGTATTTT.